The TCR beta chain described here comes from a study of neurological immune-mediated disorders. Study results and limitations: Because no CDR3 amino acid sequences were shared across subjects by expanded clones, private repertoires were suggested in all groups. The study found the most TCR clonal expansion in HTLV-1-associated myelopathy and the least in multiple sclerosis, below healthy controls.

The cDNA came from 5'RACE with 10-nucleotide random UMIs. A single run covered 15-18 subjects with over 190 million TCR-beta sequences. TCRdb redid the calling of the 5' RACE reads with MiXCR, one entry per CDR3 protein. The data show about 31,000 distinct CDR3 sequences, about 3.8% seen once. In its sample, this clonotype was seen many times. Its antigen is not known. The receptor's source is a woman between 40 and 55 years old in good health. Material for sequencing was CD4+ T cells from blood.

The CDR3 protein is CSALQGYRQPQHF. The CDR3 nucleotides are TGCAGTGCGTTACAGGGGTATCGACAGCCCCAGCATTTT. The chain couples TRBV20-1 to TRBJ1-5, with 7 bases matching TRBD1. The germline CDR1 and CDR2 sequences are DFQATT and SNEGSKA (reference sequence). V lost 6 bases to trimming and J lost 7 bases; unmatched junction nucleotides: 9. The CDR3 totals 13 residues.